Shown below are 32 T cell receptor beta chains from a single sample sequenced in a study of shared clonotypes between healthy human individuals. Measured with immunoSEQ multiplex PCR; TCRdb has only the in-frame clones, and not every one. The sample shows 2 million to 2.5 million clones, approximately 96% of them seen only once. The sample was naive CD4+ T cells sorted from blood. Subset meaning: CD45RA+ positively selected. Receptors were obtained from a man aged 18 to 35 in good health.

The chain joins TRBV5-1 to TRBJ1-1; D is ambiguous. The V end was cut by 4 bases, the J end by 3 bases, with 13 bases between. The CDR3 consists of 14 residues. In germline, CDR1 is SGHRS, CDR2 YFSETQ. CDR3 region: CASSQIGLDTEAFF. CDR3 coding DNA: TGCGCCAGCAGCCAGATAGGATTGGACACTGAAGCTTTCTTT.

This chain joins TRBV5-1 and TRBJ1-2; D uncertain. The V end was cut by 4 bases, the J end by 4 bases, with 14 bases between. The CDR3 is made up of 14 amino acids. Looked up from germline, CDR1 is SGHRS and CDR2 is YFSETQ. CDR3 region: CASSLAIQFYGYTF. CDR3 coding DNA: TGCGCCAGCAGCCTGGCCATACAGTTCTATGGCTACACCTTC. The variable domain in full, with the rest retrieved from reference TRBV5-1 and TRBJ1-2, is KAGVTQTPRYLIKTRGQQVTLSCSPISGHRSVSWYQQTPGQGLQFLFEYFSETQRNKGNFPGRFSGRQFSNSRSEMNVSTLELGDSALYLCASSLAIQFYGYTFGSGTRLTVV.

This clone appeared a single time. In DNA form, the CDR3 reads TGTGCCAGCAGTGTATTCGGAGAACAGGTCGTCAACTCACCCCTCCACTTT. Translated: CASSVFGEQVVNSPLHF. The J gene is TRBJ1-6, the V gene TRBV2, with D maybe TRBD1 (5 bases). The CDR3 extends over 17 amino acids. V was pared by 4 bases and J by 10 bases, with 23 bases between. Germline values: CDR1 SNHLY, CDR2 FYNNEI. The whole variable domain, remainder taken from reference TRBV2 and TRBJ1-6, is EPEVTQTPSHQVTQMGQEVILRCVPISNHLYFYWYRQILGQKVEFLVSFYNNEISEKSEIFDDQFSVERPDGSNFTLKIRSTKLEDSAMYFCASSVFGEQVVNSPLHFGNGTRLTVT.

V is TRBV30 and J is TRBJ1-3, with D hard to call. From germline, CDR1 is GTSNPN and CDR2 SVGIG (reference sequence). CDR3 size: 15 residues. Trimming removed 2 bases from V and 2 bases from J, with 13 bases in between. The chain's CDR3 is CAWSWGGSPGNTIYF. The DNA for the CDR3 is TGTGCCTGGAGTTGGGGTGGGAGCCCTGGAAACACCATATATTTT.

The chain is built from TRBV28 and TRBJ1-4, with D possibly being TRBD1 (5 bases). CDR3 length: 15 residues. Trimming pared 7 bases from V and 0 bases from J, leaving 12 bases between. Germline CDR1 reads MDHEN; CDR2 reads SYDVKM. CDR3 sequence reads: CASNQETATNEKLFF. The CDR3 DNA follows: TGTGCCAGCAACCAAGAGACAGCAACTAATGAAAAACTGTTTTTT.

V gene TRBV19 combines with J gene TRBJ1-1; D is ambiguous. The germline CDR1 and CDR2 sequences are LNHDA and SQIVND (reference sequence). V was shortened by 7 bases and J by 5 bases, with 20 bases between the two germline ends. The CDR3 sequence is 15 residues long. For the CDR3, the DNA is TGTGCCAGTAACCGCCCCTTTATAGGGAAAACTGAAGCTTTCTTT. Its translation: CASNRPFIGKTEAFF. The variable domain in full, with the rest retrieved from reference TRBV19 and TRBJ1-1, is DGGITQSPKYLFRKEGQNVTLSCEQNLNHDAMYWYRQDPGQGLRLIYYSQIVNDFQKGDIAEGYSVSREKKESFPLTVTSAQKNPTAFYLCASNRPFIGKTEAFFGQGTRLTVV.

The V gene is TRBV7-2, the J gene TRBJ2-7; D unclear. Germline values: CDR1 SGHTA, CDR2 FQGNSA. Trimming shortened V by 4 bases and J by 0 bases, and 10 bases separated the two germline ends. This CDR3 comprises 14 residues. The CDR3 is CASSSYASSYEQYF. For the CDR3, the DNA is TGTGCCAGCAGCTCGTATGCCTCCTCCTACGAGCAGTACTTC.

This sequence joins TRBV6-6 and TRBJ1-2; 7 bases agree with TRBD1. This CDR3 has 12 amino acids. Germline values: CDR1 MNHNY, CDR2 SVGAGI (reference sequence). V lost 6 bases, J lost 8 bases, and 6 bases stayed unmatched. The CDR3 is CASSVQGDGYTF. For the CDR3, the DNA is TGTGCCAGCAGCGTTCAGGGGGACGGCTACACCTTC.

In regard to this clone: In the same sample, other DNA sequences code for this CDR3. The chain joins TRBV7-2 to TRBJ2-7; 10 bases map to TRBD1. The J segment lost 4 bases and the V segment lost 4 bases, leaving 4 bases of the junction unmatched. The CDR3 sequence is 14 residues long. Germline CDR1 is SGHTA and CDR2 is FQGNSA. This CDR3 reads CASSWDRGPYEQYF. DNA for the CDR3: TGTGCCAGCAGCTGGGACAGGGGACCTTACGAGCAGTACTTC.

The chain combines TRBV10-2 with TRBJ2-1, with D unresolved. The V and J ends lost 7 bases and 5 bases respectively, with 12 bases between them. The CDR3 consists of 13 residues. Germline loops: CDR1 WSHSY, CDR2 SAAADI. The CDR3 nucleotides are TGCGCCAGCAAGAGGCTAGTTGACAATGAGCAGTTCTTC. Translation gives CASKRLVDNEQFF.

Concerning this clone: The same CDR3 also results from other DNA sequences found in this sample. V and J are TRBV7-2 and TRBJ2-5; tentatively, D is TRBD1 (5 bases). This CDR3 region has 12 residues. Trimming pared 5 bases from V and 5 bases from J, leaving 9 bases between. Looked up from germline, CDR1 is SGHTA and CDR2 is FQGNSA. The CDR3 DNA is TGTGCCAGCAGCCTGAAGGGGGAGACCCAGTACTTC. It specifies CASSLKGETQYF.

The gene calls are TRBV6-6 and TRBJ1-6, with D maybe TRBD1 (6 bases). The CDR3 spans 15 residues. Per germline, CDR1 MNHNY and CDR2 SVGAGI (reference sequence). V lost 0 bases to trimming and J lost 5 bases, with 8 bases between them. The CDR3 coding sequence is TGTGCCAGCAGTTACTCCACAGGGAATAATTCACCCCTCCACTTT. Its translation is CASSYSTGNNSPLHF.

DNA for the CDR3: TGTGCCAGCAGCCAAGTCCCATCCAGGTCCTCATCCTACAATGAGCAGTTCTTC. This gives the protein CASSQVPSRSSSYNEQFF. This rearrangement joins TRBV14 to TRBJ2-1, with D uncertain. From germline, CDR1 is SGHDN and CDR2 FVKESK. The CDR3 spans 18 residues. V was pared by 1 base and J by 1 base, with 17 bases between.

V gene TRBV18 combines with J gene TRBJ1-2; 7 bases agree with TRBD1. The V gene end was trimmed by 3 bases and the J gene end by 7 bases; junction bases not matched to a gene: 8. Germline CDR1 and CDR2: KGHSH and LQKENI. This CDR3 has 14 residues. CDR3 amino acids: CASSPDRVRSGYTF. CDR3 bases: TGTGCCAGCTCACCCGACAGGGTTCGATCTGGCTACACCTTC.

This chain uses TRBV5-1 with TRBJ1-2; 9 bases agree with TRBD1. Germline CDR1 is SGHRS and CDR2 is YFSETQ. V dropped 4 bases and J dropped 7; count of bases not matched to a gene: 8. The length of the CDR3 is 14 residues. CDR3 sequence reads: CASSGTGGEGGYTF. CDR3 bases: TGCGCCAGCAGCGGAACAGGGGGCGAGGGTGGCTACACCTTC.

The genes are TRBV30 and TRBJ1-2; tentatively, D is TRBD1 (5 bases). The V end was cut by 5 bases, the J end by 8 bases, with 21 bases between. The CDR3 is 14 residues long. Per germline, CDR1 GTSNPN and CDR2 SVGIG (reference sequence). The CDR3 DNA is TGTGCCTGGCGGGGACCCCAAGCCGTCGGAGGCTACACCTTC. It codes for CAWRGPQAVGGYTF.

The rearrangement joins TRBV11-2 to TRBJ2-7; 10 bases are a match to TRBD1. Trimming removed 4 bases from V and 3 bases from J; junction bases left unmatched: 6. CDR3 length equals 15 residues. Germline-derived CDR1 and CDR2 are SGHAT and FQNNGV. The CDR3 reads CASSSGTGEYYEQYF. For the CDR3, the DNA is TGTGCCAGCAGCTCAGGGACAGGGGAGTACTACGAGCAGTACTTC.

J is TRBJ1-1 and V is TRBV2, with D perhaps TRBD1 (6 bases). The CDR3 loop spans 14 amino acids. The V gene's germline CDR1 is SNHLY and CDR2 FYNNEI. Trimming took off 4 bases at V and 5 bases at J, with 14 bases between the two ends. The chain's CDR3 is CASSVAGARTEAFF. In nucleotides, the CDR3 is TGTGCCAGCAGTGTCGCGGGGGCTCGTACTGAAGCTTTCTTT.

The CDR3 nucleotides are TGCGCCAGCAGCCAAGCTTTAGGACCGGGGGTAAATGAGCAGTTCTTC. Translation gives CASSQALGPGVNEQFF. This sequence joins TRBV4-3 and TRBJ2-1; weak D call: TRBD2 (6 bases). This CDR3 comprises 16 residues. Germline CDR1 LGHNA, CDR2 YSLEER. Deletions cut 1 base from V and 7 bases from J, with 17 bases between.

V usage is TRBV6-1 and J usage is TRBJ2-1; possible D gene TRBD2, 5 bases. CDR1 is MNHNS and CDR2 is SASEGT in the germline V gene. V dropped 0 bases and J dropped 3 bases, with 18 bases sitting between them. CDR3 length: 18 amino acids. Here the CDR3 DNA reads TGTGCCAGCAGTGAAGCCGGCTTCGGGGTAGGGTTCTACAATGAGCAGTTCTTC. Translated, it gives CASSEAGFGVGFYNEQFF.

The CDR3 loop is CSASAGLAGRETQYF. As DNA, the CDR3 is TGCAGCGCCTCGGCGGGACTAGCGGGGCGAGAGACCCAGTACTTC. The rearrangement uses TRBV29-1 and TRBJ2-5, with TRBD2 matching over 13 bases. The CDR3 consists of 15 residues. Germline assignment: CDR1 SQVTM and CDR2 ANQGSEA. Trimming cost V 7 bases and J 4 bases; bases outside gene matches: 9.

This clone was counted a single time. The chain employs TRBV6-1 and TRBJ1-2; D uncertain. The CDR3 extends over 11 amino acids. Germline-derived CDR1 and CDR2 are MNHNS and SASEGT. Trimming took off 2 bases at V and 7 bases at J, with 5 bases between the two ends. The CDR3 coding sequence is TGTGCCAGCAGTGAAAGTGGTGGCTACACCTTC. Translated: CASSESGGYTF.

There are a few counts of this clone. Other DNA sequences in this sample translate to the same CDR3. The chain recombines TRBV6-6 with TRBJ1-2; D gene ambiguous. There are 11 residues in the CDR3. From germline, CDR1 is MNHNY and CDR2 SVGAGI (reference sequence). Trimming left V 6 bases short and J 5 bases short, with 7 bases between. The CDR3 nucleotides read TGTGCCAGCAGCCTAGATTATGGCTACACCTTC. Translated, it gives CASSLDYGYTF.

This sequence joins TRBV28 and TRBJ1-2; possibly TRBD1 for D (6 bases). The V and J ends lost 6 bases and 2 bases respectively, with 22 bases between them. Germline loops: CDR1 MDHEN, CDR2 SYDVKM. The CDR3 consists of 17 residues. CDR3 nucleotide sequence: TGTGCCAGCAGCGGGGAGCAGGGACAACGAAGAAACTATGGCTACACCTTC. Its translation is CASSGEQGQRRNYGYTF.

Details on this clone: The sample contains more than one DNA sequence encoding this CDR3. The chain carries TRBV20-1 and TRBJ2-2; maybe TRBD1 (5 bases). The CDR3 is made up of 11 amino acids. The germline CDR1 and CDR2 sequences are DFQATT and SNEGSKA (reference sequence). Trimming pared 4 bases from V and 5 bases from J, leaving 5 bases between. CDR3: CSAKGTGELFF. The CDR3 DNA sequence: TGCAGTGCTAAGGGGACCGGGGAGCTGTTTTTT.

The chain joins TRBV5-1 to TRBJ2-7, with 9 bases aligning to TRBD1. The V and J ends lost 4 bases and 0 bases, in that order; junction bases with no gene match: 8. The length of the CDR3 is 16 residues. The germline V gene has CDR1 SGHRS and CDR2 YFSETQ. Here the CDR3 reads CASSPIPGQGSYEQYF. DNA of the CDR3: TGCGCCAGCAGCCCGATCCCGGGACAGGGCTCCTACGAGCAGTACTTC. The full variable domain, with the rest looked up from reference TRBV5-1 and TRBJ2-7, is KAGVTQTPRYLIKTRGQQVTLSCSPISGHRSVSWYQQTPGQGLQFLFEYFSETQRNKGNFPGRFSGRQFSNSRSEMNVSTLELGDSALYLCASSPIPGQGSYEQYFGPGTRLTVT.

In nucleotides, the CDR3 is TGCGCCAGCAGCCAGCATGGGAGGGGAGGGTATGGCTACACCTTC. This gives the protein CASSQHGRGGYGYTF. This chain uses TRBV4-1 with TRBJ1-2, with D possibly being TRBD1 (5 bases). V shed 3 bases and J shed 5 bases, with 16 bases lying between them. The CDR3 is 15 residues long. CDR1 is MGHRA, CDR2 YSYEKL, per germline.

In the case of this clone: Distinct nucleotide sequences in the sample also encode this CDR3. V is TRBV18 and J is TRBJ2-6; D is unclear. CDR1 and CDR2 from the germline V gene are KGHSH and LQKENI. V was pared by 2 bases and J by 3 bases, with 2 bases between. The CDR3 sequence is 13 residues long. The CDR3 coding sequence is TGTGCCAGCTCACCAGATGGGGCCAACGTCCTGACTTTC. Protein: CASSPDGANVLTF.

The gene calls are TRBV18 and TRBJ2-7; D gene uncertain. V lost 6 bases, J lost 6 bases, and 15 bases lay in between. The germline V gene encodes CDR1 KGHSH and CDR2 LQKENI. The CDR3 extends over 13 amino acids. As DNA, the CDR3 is TGTGCCAGCTCCCCCTCAGGCCTCGGCGAGCAGTACTTC. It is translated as CASSPSGLGEQYF.

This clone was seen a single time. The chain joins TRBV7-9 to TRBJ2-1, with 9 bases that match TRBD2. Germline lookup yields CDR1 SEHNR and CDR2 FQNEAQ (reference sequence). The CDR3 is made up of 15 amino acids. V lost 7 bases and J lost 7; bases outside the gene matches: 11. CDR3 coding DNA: TGTGCCAGCAACCTTATAGCGGGAGTTGGGAATGAGCAGTTCTTC. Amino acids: CASNLIAGVGNEQFF.

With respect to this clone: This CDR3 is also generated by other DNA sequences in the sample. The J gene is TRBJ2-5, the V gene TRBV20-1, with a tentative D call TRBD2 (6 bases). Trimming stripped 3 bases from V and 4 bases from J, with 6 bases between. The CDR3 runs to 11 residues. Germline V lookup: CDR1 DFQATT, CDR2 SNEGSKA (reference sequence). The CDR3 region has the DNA TGCAGTGCTAGCGGGGGAGAGACCCAGTACTTC. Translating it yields CSASGGETQYF.

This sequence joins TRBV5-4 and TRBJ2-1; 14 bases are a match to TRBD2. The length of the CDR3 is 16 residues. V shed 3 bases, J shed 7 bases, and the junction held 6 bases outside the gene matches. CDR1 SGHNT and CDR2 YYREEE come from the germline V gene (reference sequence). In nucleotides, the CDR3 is TGTGCCAGCAGCTCCCAGACTAGCGGGAGGGCAAATGAGCAGTTCTTC. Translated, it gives CASSSQTSGRANEQFF.